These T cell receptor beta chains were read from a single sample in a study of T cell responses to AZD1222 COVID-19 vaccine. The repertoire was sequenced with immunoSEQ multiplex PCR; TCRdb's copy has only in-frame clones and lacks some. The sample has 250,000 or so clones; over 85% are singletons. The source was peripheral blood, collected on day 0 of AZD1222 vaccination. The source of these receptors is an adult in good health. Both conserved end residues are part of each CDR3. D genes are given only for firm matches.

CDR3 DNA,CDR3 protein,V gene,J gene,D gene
TGTGCCAGCACCCAGTGGACAGGCAATTTTGAAAAACTGTTTTTT,CASTQWTGNFEKLFF,TRBV6-5,TRBJ1-4,TRBD1
TGCGCCAGCAGTTTCGTGTCGGACAGCTCCTACGAGCAGTACTTC,CASSFVSDSSYEQYF,TRBV5-1,TRBJ2-7,-
TGTGCCAGCAGCGTTGGGACTAGCGGGAATCCCTACGAGCAGTACTTC,CASSVGTSGNPYEQYF,TRBV9,TRBJ2-7,TRBD2
TGTGCCAGCAGCGTGTCAGGGGCGGGGGATACGCAGTATTTT,CASSVSGAGDTQYF,TRBV9,TRBJ2-3,-
TGTGCCACCGGACAGGGTGCGAGCACCGGGGAGCTGTTTTTT,CATGQGASTGELFF,TRBV10-3,TRBJ2-2,TRBD1
TGTGCCAGCAGCCGCAGGGCCGGGGTAGATACGCAGTATTTT,CASSRRAGVDTQYF,TRBV7-2,TRBJ2-3,-
TGCGCCAGCAGACCGGGGGCGGCCGACGAGCAGTACTTC,CASRPGAADEQYF,TRBV5-1,TRBJ2-7,-
TGTGCCAGCAGCTTATATTTGGGTTATGGCTACACCTTC,CASSLYLGYGYTF,TRBV7-3,TRBJ1-2,-
TGTGCCAGCAGTTTAGAAGGGACAGGGGGCGCGGGCACTGAAGCTTTCTTT,CASSLEGTGGAGTEAFF,TRBV27,TRBJ1-1,TRBD1
TGTGCCAGCTCACCATCGGGCCTGAACACAGATACGCAGTATTTT,CASSPSGLNTDTQYF,TRBV18,TRBJ2-3,-
TGTGCCAGCAGCCACTTGGGTAGCGGGGGCCGGACCGGGGAGCTGTTTTTT,CASSHLGSGGRTGELFF,TRBV3-1/TRBV3-2,TRBJ2-2,TRBD2
TGTGCCAGCAGTGAATGGCTAGCGGGAGATACGCAGTATTTT,CASSEWLAGDTQYF,TRBV2,TRBJ2-3,TRBD2
TGTGCCAGCAGCTTCCAGGGACAGGGGCGAAGTGAGCAGTTCTTC,CASSFQGQGRSEQFF,TRBV5-4,TRBJ2-1,TRBD1